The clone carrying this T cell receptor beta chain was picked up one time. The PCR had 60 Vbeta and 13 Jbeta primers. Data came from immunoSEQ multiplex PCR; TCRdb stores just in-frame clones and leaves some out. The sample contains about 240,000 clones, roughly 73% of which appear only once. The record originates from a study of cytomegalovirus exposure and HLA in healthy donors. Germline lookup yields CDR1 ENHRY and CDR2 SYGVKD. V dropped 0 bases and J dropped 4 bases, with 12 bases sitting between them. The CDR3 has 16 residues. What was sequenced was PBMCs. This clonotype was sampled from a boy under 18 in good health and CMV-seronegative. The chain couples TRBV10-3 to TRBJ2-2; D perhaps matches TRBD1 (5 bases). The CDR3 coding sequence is TGTGCCATCAGTGAGTCTCGGCAGGGTAGCACCGGGGAGCTGTTTTTT. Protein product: CAISESRQGSTGELFF.